This T cell receptor (beta chain) stems from a study of T cell repertoires in cytomegalovirus infection (dated by TCRdb to about 2019). Describing the broader study: Recently identified HLA-C-restricted CMV epitopes, whose presentation resists viral immunomodulation, were targeted by peptide stimulations together with well-studied HLA-B-restricted epitopes. Donor HLA type was relevant to the analysis, because carriage of CMV infection together with the matching HLA type was indicated by public TCR beta signatures. What the work shows at the level of the full study, not this receptor alone: In both this cohort and an independent roughly 330-donor cohort, the cumulative frequency of public TCR beta family members distinguished carriers of CMV infection plus the relevant HLA type. The ex vivo response was dominated by HLA-C-restricted CMV-specific TCR beta clonotypes, which also provided the single most frequent clonotype in two of eight donors.

Sequencing used an Illumina HiSeq 1500. TCRdb handled the public reads itself, with Q25 trimming in fastp and clone calling in MiXCR, and kept productive beta chains. Every distinct CDR3 protein forms one entry, paired with its most common genes and DNA. This sample comprises 700,000 to 850,000 distinct CDR3 sequences, 32% of them detected only once. The top ten hold over 10% of the sample. What the treatment or condition label conveys for this sample: in vitro stimulation with specific CMV peptide epitopes to enrich CMV-specific T cells. This clonotype was observed a handful of times. Its antigen has not been determined. One base away there is no much larger clone; base qualities are not given. For CDR1 and CDR2, the germline V gene lists MDHEN and SYDVKM. V drops 5 bases and J drops 2 bases, leaving 15 bases in between. From the cysteine up to the phenylalanine, the CDR3 has a length of 15 residues. The entry retains the CDR3 DNA only, 45 bases that are in frame from base 1.

This receptor was identified in a human donor in good health (CMV status not recorded). Some clones in this sample may be carry-over from other donors' samples. The specimen was cultured CD8+ T cells from PBMCs, collected from culture after CMV antigen stimulation. The rearranged chain carries TRBV28 and TRBJ2-5, and TRBD2 may be the D gene, going by 7 matching bases. The bases read TGTGCCAGCAGTCCTATGGGGGGGACACAAGAGACCCAGTACTTC. This encodes CASSPMGGTQETQYF.